The 11 T cell receptor beta chains listed next were all sequenced from one sample in a study of T cell repertoires in cytomegalovirus infection (dated 2019 in TCRdb). The sequencer listed for this sample is Illumina HiSeq 1500. TCRdb handled the public reads itself, with Q25 trimming in fastp and clone calling in MiXCR, and kept productive beta chains. Each CDR3 protein gets just one entry, which takes the most common genes and DNA from the rows behind it. This sample lists about 450,000 distinct CDR3 sequences; roughly 30% were detected once. Of the sample, around 15% falls within the top ten clones. The source material was PBMCs. The origin of the receptors is a human donor in good health (CMV status not recorded). Some clones in this sample may be carry-over from other donors' samples.

This clonotype was detected a few times. The chain employs TRBV5-8 and TRBJ2-3; 10 nucleotides agree with TRBD1. Germline-derived CDR1 and CDR2 are SGHTS and YDEGEE. This CDR3 is 15 amino acids long. V trimming: 4 bases; J trimming: 4 bases; junction bases outside the gene matches: 6. The CDR3 nucleotides read TGTGCCAGCAGCCGCCGGGGACAGGGGCCAGATACGCAGTATTTT. It encodes CASSRRGQGPDTQYF.

This clonotype came up a few times. This chain uses TRBV6-6 with TRBJ1-5, with D possibly TRBD1 on 5 matching bases. Germline V CDR1 and CDR2: MNHNY, SVGAGI (reference sequence). The V end lost 2 bases, the J end lost 1 base, and 9 bases lay between the germline ends. The length of the CDR3 is 15 residues. As DNA, the CDR3 is TGTGCCAGCAGTTACCCCGGGGCGAGCAATCAGCCCCAGCATTTT. It yields the protein CASSYPGASNQPQHF.

This chain links TRBV5-1 with TRBJ2-2, with D possibly matching TRBD1 (6 bases). Per germline, CDR1 SGHRS and CDR2 YFSETQ. The CDR3 spans 16 residues. The V gene lost 7 bases and the J gene lost 0 bases, with 16 bases spanning the gap. CDR3 nucleotide sequence: TGCGCCAGCCGCCCCGCGGCAGGGGCGAACACCGGGGAGCTGTTTTTT. Translation: CASRPAAGANTGELFF.

J is TRBJ2-7 and V is TRBV27; no definite D call. The CDR3 covers 14 residues. Germline assignment: CDR1 MNHEY and CDR2 SMNVEV (reference sequence). Trimming cost V 2 bases and J 3 bases, with 11 bases left between them. The CDR3 DNA follows: TGTGCCAGCAGTTTAAGGTTCCCCTTCTACGAGCAGTACTTC. Translating it yields CASSLRFPFYEQYF.

This clonotype was seen a few times. V gene TRBV27 combines with J gene TRBJ2-3, with D possibly matching TRBD2 (6 bases). This CDR3 region has 15 residues. Trimming shortened V by 6 bases and J by 3 bases, and 16 bases separated the two germline ends. Germline CDR1 reads MNHEY; CDR2 reads SMNVEV (reference sequence). The DNA of the CDR3 is TGTGCCAGCAGCCTGGAGGGAACCCCAACAGATACGCAGTATTTT. Encoded protein: CASSLEGTPTDTQYF.

The chain carries TRBV19 and TRBJ1-6; D gene unclear. V lost 5 bases and J lost 8, with 10 bases in between. The germline gives CDR1 LNHDA, CDR2 SQIVND (reference sequence). This CDR3 has 13 amino acids. The DNA for the CDR3 is TGTGCCAGTAGTCCGGCCTCAGATTCACCCCTCCACTTT. It translates to CASSPASDSPLHF.

CDR3: CSAKGRDNNQPQHF. Here the CDR3 DNA reads TGCAGTGCTAAAGGACGGGACAACAATCAGCCCCAGCATTTT. V is TRBV20-1 and J is TRBJ1-5; maybe TRBD1 (6 bases). The CDR3 extends over 14 amino acids. V dropped 4 bases and J dropped 3 bases, with 13 bases sitting between them. Looked up from germline, CDR1 is DFQATT and CDR2 is SNEGSKA (reference sequence).

This clonotype was seen many times. V and J are TRBV11-3 and TRBJ1-1; 9 positions match TRBD1. Looked up from germline, CDR1 is SGHNT and CDR2 is YENEEA. The CDR3 loop spans 13 amino acids. J lost 6 bases, V lost 5 bases, and 4 bases had no gene match. CDR3 sequence: CASSLRTGAEAFF. CDR3 nucleotides: TGTGCCAGCAGCCTCAGGACAGGGGCTGAAGCTTTCTTT.

The chain carries TRBV11-2 and TRBJ2-3; D possibly corresponds to TRBD2 (6 bases). V lost 4 bases and J lost 6, with 14 bases in between. The CDR3 runs to 14 residues. Per germline, CDR1 SGHAT and CDR2 FQNNGV. Written as DNA, the CDR3 is TGTGCCAGCAGCTCCGGACTAAAGATCGATACGCAGTATTTT. It translates to CASSSGLKIDTQYF.

This clonotype came up many times. V gene TRBV7-2 combines with J gene TRBJ2-3, with D unresolved. Looked up from germline, CDR1 is SGHTA and CDR2 is FQGNSA. Trimming cost V 6 bases and J 10 bases, with 11 bases left between them. The CDR3 spans 11 residues. For the CDR3, the DNA is TGTGCCAGCAGTATAGGCATGCCGCAGTATTTT. Translating gives CASSIGMPQYF.

This clonotype has a handful of counts. The chain joins TRBV7-9 to TRBJ1-3; TRBD1 is a possible D gene (5 bases). Germline loops: CDR1 SEHNR, CDR2 FQNEAQ (reference sequence). This CDR3 spans 15 amino acids. With 5 bases removed from V and 2 bases from J, the gap between germline ends came to 13 bases. In DNA, the CDR3 is TGTGCCAGCAGCCCTCGGTGGGGGGCTGGAAACACCATATATTTT. This codes for CASSPRWGAGNTIYF.